This paragraph reports one T cell receptor (beta chain). No antigen is known for it. The data were produced by immunoSEQ multiplex PCR, yet TCRdb's version contains in-frame clones alone and is incomplete. There are over 65,000 clones in the sample; approximately 95% occur only once, and approximately 0.32% lies in the top ten. The entry originates in a study of OX40 agonist ivuxolimab in advanced cancers. The length of the CDR3 is 13 residues. Trimming took off 2 bases at V and 5 bases at J, with 7 bases between the two ends. CDR1 and CDR2 from the germline V gene are SGHTA and FQGNSA. Anyone with autoimmune disease history or systemic immunosuppression was excluded. Blood samples were obtained at baseline, cycle 4 day 1, and cycle 7 day 1. Broader study findings: CD8+ T cells (on average) carried more expanded clones than CD4+ T cells.

The clonotype was recovered from an adult with an advanced solid tumor such as melanoma, head and neck, liver or kidney cancer. The chain couples TRBV7-2 to TRBJ1-5, with D perhaps TRBD1 (5 bases). The sequenced sample was CD4+ or CD8+ T cells sorted from blood, obtained in a trial of the OX40 agonist ivuxolimab. In DNA form, the CDR3 reads TGTGCCAGCAGCTTAAGCAGGGATCAGCCCCAGCATTTT. Encoded protein: CASSLSRDQPQHF. The whole variable domain, filled in from reference TRBV7-2 and TRBJ1-5, reads GAGVSQSPSNKVTEKGKDVELRCDPISGHTALYWYRQSLGQGLEFLIYFQGNSAPDKSGLPSDRFSAERTGGSVSTLTIQRTQQEDSAVYLCASSLSRDQPQHFGDGTRLSIL.